This record concerns one TCR beta chain sequence. Its cognate antigen is unknown. The data were produced by immunoSEQ multiplex PCR, yet TCRdb's version contains in-frame clones alone and is incomplete. The sample contains 55,000 to 75,000 clones, about 92% of which appear only once. These data belong to a study of cytomegalovirus exposure and HLA in healthy donors. Looking at the study overall: The 100 to 150 validation repertoires, a later analysis reported, used the same platform as the 550 to 700 repertoires from the first cohort.

CDR3 size: 16 residues. The germline gives CDR1 SGHRS, CDR2 YFSETQ. V gave up 1 base and J gave up 5 bases; unmatched junction bases: 10. Notes on the study in general: Researchers counted around 160 TCR beta chains as cytomegalovirus-associated. Confirmation in vitro established that a few CMV-associated chains were specific for CMV antigens. A later analysis found first-cohort TCR clusters tended to co-occur in the 120 validation repertoires.

The rearrangement joins TRBV5-1 to TRBJ2-5; 8 nucleotides match TRBD2. The sequenced sample was PBMCs. The sequence was collected from a man aged 18 to 30 in good health and CMV-seropositive. CDR3 bases: TGCGCCAGCAGCTTGTATGGTAGCGGGAACGTGGAGACCCAGTACTTC. This encodes CASSLYGSGNVETQYF.